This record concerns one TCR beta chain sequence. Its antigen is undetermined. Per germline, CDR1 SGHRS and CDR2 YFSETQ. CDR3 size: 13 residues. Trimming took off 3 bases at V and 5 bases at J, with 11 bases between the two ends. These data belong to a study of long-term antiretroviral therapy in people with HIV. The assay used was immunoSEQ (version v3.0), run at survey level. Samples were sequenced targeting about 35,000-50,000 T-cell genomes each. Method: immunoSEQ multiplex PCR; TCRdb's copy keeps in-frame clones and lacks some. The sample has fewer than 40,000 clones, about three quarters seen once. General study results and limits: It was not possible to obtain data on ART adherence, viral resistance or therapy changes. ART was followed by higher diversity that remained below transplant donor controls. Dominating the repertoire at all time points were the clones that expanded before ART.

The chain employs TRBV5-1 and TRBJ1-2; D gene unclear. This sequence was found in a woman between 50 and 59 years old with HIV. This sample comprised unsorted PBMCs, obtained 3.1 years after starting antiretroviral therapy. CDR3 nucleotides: TGCGCCAGCAGCTCGGGGTCTCGATATGGCTACACCTTC. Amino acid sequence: CASSSGSRYGYTF.